Below are 19 T cell receptor beta chains sequenced from a single sample in a study of regulatory T cells in long-lasting Graves disease. The time point was: newly diagnosed GD, antithyroid drugs for less than 3 months. PBMCs provided the RNA from which the TCR library was made. Libraries of TCR beta came from iRepertoire HTBI primers plus Arm-PCR of CDR3 regions. TCRdb called the multiplex PCR reads again in MiXCR, with one record for every CDR3 protein. This table has 400,000 to 650,000 distinct CDR3 sequences, 16% appearing once. This sample also belongs to another study, concerning T cells in Graves' hyperthyroidism and ophthalmopathy.

The sample here was peripheral blood mononuclear cells (PBMCs), taken at new diagnosis, from a patient treated with antithyroid drugs. These receptors came from a woman aged 35-60 years with Graves disease.

The CDR3 DNA reads as TGTGCCAGCAGCCTTAAGGGGCCAAACATTCAGTACTTC. Residues: CASSLKGPNIQYF. This chain uses TRBV3-1 with TRBJ2-4, with D possibly being TRBD1 (5 bases). Germline V lookup: CDR1 LGHDT, CDR2 YNNKEL (reference sequence). The CDR3 extends over 13 amino acids. Trimming took 4 bases from V and 6 from J, leaving 10 bases between them. Variable domain in full (rest from reference TRBV3-1 and TRBJ2-4): DTAVSQTPKYLVTQMGNDKSIKCEQNLGHDTMYWYKQDSKKFLKIMFSYNNKELIINETVPNRFSPKSPDKAHLNLHINSLELGDSAVYFCASSLKGPNIQYFGAGTRLSVL.

There are many counts of this clonotype. This rearrangement joins TRBV5-1 to TRBJ1-4, with D possibly matching TRBD1 (6 bases). The CDR3 has 15 residues. Germline V gene sequence: CDR1 SGHRS, CDR2 YFSETQ. Trimming removed 0 bases at V and 8 bases at J, with 14 bases between. The CDR3 region has the DNA TGCGCCAGCAGCTTGGGACGGACAGAGGGAGAAAAACTGTTTTTT. Encoded protein: CASSLGRTEGEKLFF. The whole variable domain, remainder taken from reference TRBV5-1 and TRBJ1-4, is KAGVTQTPRYLIKTRGQQVTLSCSPISGHRSVSWYQQTPGQGLQFLFEYFSETQRNKGNFPGRFSGRQFSNSRSEMNVSTLELGDSALYLCASSLGRTEGEKLFFGSGTQLSVL.

J is TRBJ2-1 and V is TRBV7-3, with 8 bases aligning to TRBD1. After removal of 7 bases from V and 2 bases from J, the junction contained 10 bases not matched to a gene. Germline V gene data show CDR1 as SGHTA and CDR2 as FQGTGA. The CDR3 is 16 residues long. In nucleotides, the CDR3 is TGTGCCAGCAACACAGGGGGAGTAGCCCCCTACAATGAGCAGTTCTTC. This translates into CASNTGGVAPYNEQFF.

This clonotype was found many times. The genes are TRBV29-1 and TRBJ1-1; a possible D gene is TRBD1 (5 bases). Trimming shortened V by 0 bases and J by 11 bases, and 10 bases separated the two germline ends. Per the germline V gene, CDR1 is SQVTM and CDR2 is ANQGSEA. There are 11 residues in the CDR3. The CDR3 bases are TGCAGCGTTGAAGACCGGCCAGGGGCTTTCTTT. It yields the protein CSVEDRPGAFF. Complete variable domain (other parts from reference TRBV29-1 and TRBJ1-1): SAVISQKPSRDICQRGTSLTIQCQVDSQVTMMFWYRQQPGQSLTLIATANQGSEATYESGFVIDKFPISRPNLTFSTLTVSNMSPEDSSIYLCSVEDRPGAFFGQGTRLTVV.

This clonotype was counted between two and nine times. The CDR3 sequence is CASSLTTSGGPEFF. The CDR3, as DNA: TGTGCCAGCAGCCTTACAACTTCCGGGGGGCCGGAGTTCTTC. J is TRBJ2-1 and V is TRBV3-1; tentatively, D is TRBD2 (7 bases). CDR1 is LGHDT, CDR2 YNNKEL, per germline (reference sequence). CDR3 length equals 14 residues. Trimming pared 4 bases from V and 14 bases from J, leaving 21 bases between.

This clonotype was counted only a few times. The rearrangement joins TRBV7-2 to TRBJ1-1; unclear D gene. There are 8 residues in the CDR3. V was pared by 7 bases and J by 12 bases, with 6 bases between. Germline CDR1 SGHTA, CDR2 FQGNSA. CDR3 sequence (DNA): TGTGCCAGCACAGCGACTTTCTTT. Translating it yields CASTATFF.

This clonotype appeared many times. V gene TRBV29-1 combines with J gene TRBJ1-1; D is uncertain. Trimming left V 4 bases short and J 0 bases short, with 12 bases between. CDR3 length equals 14 residues. In germline, CDR1 is SQVTM, CDR2 ANQGSEA. CDR3 nucleotide sequence: TGCAGCGTTGTGTCCCCATCCATGAACACTGAAGCTTTCTTT. It is translated as CSVVSPSMNTEAFF.

This clonotype was found a few times. The V gene is TRBV14, the J gene TRBJ1-2; D is possibly TRBD1 (6 bases). V lost 4 bases and J 7 bases, leaving 16 bases between the germline ends. The CDR3 has 14 residues. Per the germline V gene, CDR1 is SGHDN and CDR2 is FVKESK. CDR3 coding DNA: TGTGCCAGCAGCCCCTGGGGGGGGCCGAGTGGCTACACCTTC. Amino acids: CASSPWGGPSGYTF.

The rearrangement joins TRBV29-1 to TRBJ2-1; D may be TRBD2 (7 bases). CDR1 SQVTM and CDR2 ANQGSEA come from the germline V gene. This CDR3 spans 11 amino acids. Trimming shortened V by 8 bases and J by 10 bases, and 15 bases separated the two germline ends. Written as DNA, the CDR3 is TGCAGCAACCGAGGGGGAGGGGAGCAGTTCTTC. This gives the protein CSNRGGGEQFF.

This clonotype was detected many times. The J gene is TRBJ1-1, the V gene TRBV29-1; 10 bases align to TRBD1. From germline, CDR1 is SQVTM and CDR2 ANQGSEA. CDR3 length: 14 amino acids. J was trimmed by 5 bases and V by 2 bases; bases with no gene match: 5. The CDR3 nucleotides are TGCAGCGTTGAACCGGCGGGACAGGGGACTGAAGCTTTCTTT. Translation gives CSVEPAGQGTEAFF.

This chain connects TRBV11-1 to TRBJ2-7; D is possibly TRBD2 (6 bases). This CDR3 has 15 amino acids. V was trimmed by 0 bases and J by 2 bases, leaving 11 bases between them. Germline V lookup: CDR1 SGHAT, CDR2 FQDESV (reference sequence). CDR3 bases: TGTGCCAGCAGCTTAGCGGCTAGCGAAACCTACGAGCAGTACTTC. Translated, it gives CASSLAASETYEQYF.

This clonotype appeared many times. The chain recombines TRBV7-9 with TRBJ2-5; D uncertain. V was pared by 2 bases and J by 1 base, with 17 bases between. Germline CDR1 and CDR2: SEHNR and FQNEAQ (reference sequence). The CDR3 extends over 17 amino acids. CDR3: CASSLPPPALAQETQYF. CDR3 nucleotides: TGTGCCAGCAGCTTACCCCCCCCAGCGCTCGCCCAAGAGACCCAGTACTTC.

This clonotype has ten or more counts. This chain uses TRBV20-1 with TRBJ1-1; D is perhaps TRBD1 (6 bases). From germline, CDR1 is DFQATT and CDR2 SNEGSKA (reference sequence). The CDR3 totals 13 residues. V lost 6 bases to trimming and J lost 2 bases, with 13 bases between them. The CDR3: CSAPGDINTEAFF. Written as DNA, the CDR3 is TGCAGTGCCCCTGGGGACATCAACACTGAAGCTTTCTTT.

This clonotype was seen ten or more times. The CDR3 DNA follows: TGTGCCAGCAGCTTATGGGTAGGGGGAATGAACACTGAAGCTTTCTTT. Amino acids: CASSLWVGGMNTEAFF. The V call is TRBV7-9, the J call TRBJ1-1; possibly TRBD1 for D (6 bases). The CDR3 contains 16 residues. V lost 2 bases to trimming and J lost 0 bases, with 13 bases between them. CDR1 is SEHNR, CDR2 FQNEAQ, per germline (reference sequence).

The rearrangement uses TRBV13 and TRBJ2-3; D assignment may be TRBD1 or TRBD2 (5 bases each). Germline lookup yields CDR1 PRHDT and CDR2 FYEKMQ (reference sequence). The CDR3 length is 15 residues. V was cut by 5 bases and J by 5 bases, with 17 bases left in between. The CDR3 DNA sequence: TGTGCCAGCAGCGCACCGGGGCCCTCGGGAGATACGCAGTATTTT. The encoded protein is CASSAPGPSGDTQYF.

This clonotype was observed at least ten times. The chain links TRBV5-8 to TRBJ2-7; D gene uncertain. V lost 4 bases to trimming and J lost 2 bases, with 13 bases between them. Germline V CDR1 and CDR2: SGHTS, YDEGEE. The CDR3 is 14 amino acids. CDR3 in amino acids: CASSPRRNPYEQYF. The CDR3, as DNA: TGTGCCAGCAGCCCCCGGCGGAATCCCTACGAGCAGTACTTC. The variable domain in full, with the rest retrieved from reference TRBV5-8 and TRBJ2-7, is EAGVTQSPTHLIKTRGQQATLRCSPISGHTSVYWYQQALGLGLQFLLWYDEGEERNRGNFPPRFSGRQFPNYSSELNVNALELEDSALYLCASSPRRNPYEQYFGPGTRLTVT.

Concerning this clonotype itself: This clone may be a read error of a much larger clone one base away. This chain uses TRBV5-6 with TRBJ1-1; D is perhaps TRBD1 (5 bases). The length of the CDR3 is 13 residues. Germline V gene sequence: CDR1 SGHDT, CDR2 YYEEEE. The germline V and J ends were trimmed by 4 bases and 4 bases, with 11 bases remaining between them. This CDR3 is CASSLWQGTEAFF. In nucleotides, the CDR3 is TGTGCCAGCAGCCTCTGGCAGGGCACTGAAGCTTTCTTT.

This clonotype was observed many times. The chain uses TRBV30 and TRBJ1-6; weak D call: TRBD1 (6 bases). The ends were cut back, 5 bases at V and 6 bases at J, with 11 bases in the middle. Germline assignment: CDR1 GTSNPN and CDR2 SVGIG (reference sequence). The CDR3 is made up of 13 amino acids. In DNA, the CDR3 is TGTGCCTGGTCGGGACACCCTAATTCACCCCTCCACTTT. Protein product: CAWSGHPNSPLHF.

The sample holds many counts of this clonotype. The chain employs TRBV5-1 and TRBJ2-7, with D perhaps matching TRBD1 (5 bases). CDR1 and CDR2 (germline): SGHRS, YFSETQ. Deletions cut 0 bases from V and 5 bases from J, with 15 bases between. This CDR3 spans 15 amino acids. The CDR3 sequence: CASSLGWSGSDEQYF. The CDR3 coding sequence is TGCGCCAGCAGCTTGGGTTGGTCAGGGTCCGACGAGCAGTACTTC.